This TCR beta chain was found in a study of blood T cell repertoires in COVID-19. Study-wide background: Whether acute or convalescent, the COVID-19 samples came from the United States, Italy and Spain.

Per germline, CDR1 MDHEN and CDR2 SYDVKM. This CDR3 comprises 11 residues. Deletions cut 10 bases from V and 6 bases from J, with 9 bases between. While infection was still active, Seattle patients were enrolled and then followed longitudinally. Methods used by the authors: Reference gene primer amplification gave nucleated cell count estimates. Profiled with immunoSEQ multiplex PCR; TCRdb holds only in-frame clones, not every one. The DNA gave D and trimming, while V, J and clone size come from that table. The table records around 260,000 clones, 88% of them present only once. This clone was counted only a few times.

The sequencing input was peripheral blood. The chain uses TRBV28 and TRBJ2-2; D uncertain. The sequence derives from a woman aged 70-85 years with COVID-19, enrolled during active disease. The CDR3 here is CATHYPGELFF. CDR3 in DNA: TGTGCCACCCACTACCCCGGGGAGCTGTTTTTT.